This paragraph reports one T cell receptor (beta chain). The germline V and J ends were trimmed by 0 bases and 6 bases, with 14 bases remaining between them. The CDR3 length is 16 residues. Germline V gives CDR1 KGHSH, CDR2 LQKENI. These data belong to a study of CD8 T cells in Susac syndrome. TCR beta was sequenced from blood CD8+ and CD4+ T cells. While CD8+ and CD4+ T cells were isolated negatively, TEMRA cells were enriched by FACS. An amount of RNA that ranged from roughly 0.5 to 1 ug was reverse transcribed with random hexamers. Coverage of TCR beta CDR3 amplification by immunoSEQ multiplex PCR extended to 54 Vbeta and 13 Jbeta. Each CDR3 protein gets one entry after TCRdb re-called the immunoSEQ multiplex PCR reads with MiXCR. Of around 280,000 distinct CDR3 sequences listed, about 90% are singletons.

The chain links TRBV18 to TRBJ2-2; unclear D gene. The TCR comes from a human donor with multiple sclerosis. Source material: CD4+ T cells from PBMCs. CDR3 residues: CASSPPVRGASGELFF. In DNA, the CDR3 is TGTGCCAGCTCACCACCGGTAAGAGGAGCATCCGGGGAGCTGTTTTTT.